One and the same sample provided the 30 T cell receptor beta chains below, sequenced in a study of OX40 agonist ivuxolimab in advanced cancers. Only in-frame clones appear in the TCRdb table, and some are missing; sequencing was by immunoSEQ multiplex PCR. The data show some 45,000 clones, around 79% seen once. The source material was CD4+ or CD8+ T cells sorted from blood, sampled in a trial of the OX40 agonist ivuxolimab. All receptors derive from an adult with an advanced solid tumor such as melanoma, head and neck, liver or kidney cancer.

V usage is TRBV11-3 and J usage is TRBJ2-7, with 7 bases aligning to TRBD1. CDR3 length: 15 amino acids. Unmatched junction bases numbered 9, after V lost 5 bases and J lost 2 bases. CDR1 is SGHNT and CDR2 is YENEEA in the germline V gene. CDR3 residues: CASSPGTDQTYEQYF. For the CDR3, the DNA is TGTGCCAGCAGCCCGGGGACAGACCAAACCTACGAGCAGTACTTC.

Notes on this clone: This same CDR3 is encoded by further DNA sequences in the sample. The chain uses TRBV7-7 and TRBJ1-1; D not certain. This CDR3 spans 13 amino acids. Germline V gene sequence: CDR1 SSHAT, CDR2 FNYEAQ (reference sequence). V was cut by 3 bases and J by 0 bases, with 5 bases left in between. As DNA, the CDR3 is TGTGCCAGCAGCTTGGACCTGAACACTGAAGCTTTCTTT. It yields the protein CASSLDLNTEAFF.

The J gene is TRBJ2-3, the V gene TRBV11-2; D is uncertain. The ends were cut back, 2 bases at V and 5 bases at J, with 5 bases in the middle. The CDR3 spans 12 residues. Germline CDR1 reads SGHAT; CDR2 reads FQNNGV. The DNA for the CDR3 is TGTGCCAGCAGCTTATCACGAGATACGCAGTATTTT. It translates to CASSLSRDTQYF.

The chain carries TRBV5-6 and TRBJ1-3; 7 nucleotides line up with TRBD1. After removal of 5 bases from V and 5 bases from J, the junction contained 4 bases not matched to a gene. Germline values: CDR1 SGHDT, CDR2 YYEEEE. The CDR3 has 13 residues. The CDR3 protein is CASRGTARNTIYF. The CDR3 coding sequence is TGTGCCAGCAGGGGGACAGCCAGAAACACCATATATTTT. The whole variable domain, remainder taken from reference TRBV5-6 and TRBJ1-3, is DAGVTQSPTHLIKTRGQQVTLRCSPKSGHDTVSWYQQALGQGPQFIFQYYEEEERQRGNFPDRFSGHQFPNYSSELNVNALLLGDSALYLCASRGTARNTIYFGEGSWLTVV.

This chain joins TRBV11-2 and TRBJ1-1; D gene ambiguous. CDR1 and CDR2 from the germline V gene are SGHAT and FQNNGV. The CDR3 spans 15 residues. Trimming shortened V by 4 bases and J by 0 bases, and 12 bases separated the two germline ends. CDR3 nucleotides: TGTGCCAGCAGCTGGGAAGATGTCATGAACACTGAAGCTTTCTTT. Its translation is CASSWEDVMNTEAFF.

The V gene is TRBV14, the J gene TRBJ2-3; 12 bases are a match to TRBD1. Trimming removed 2 bases from V and 3 bases from J; junction bases left unmatched: 3. The CDR3 totals 16 residues. Looked up from germline, CDR1 is SGHDN and CDR2 is FVKESK. The CDR3 region has the DNA TGTGCCAGCAGCCAACCGGGACAGGGGGCAACAGATACGCAGTATTTT. Residues: CASSQPGQGATDTQYF.

CDR3 coding DNA: TGCGCCAGCAGCTTCCGCACGGGAGAGACCCAGTACTTC. Residues: CASSFRTGETQYF. The chain carries TRBV5-1 and TRBJ2-5, with D unclear. From germline, CDR1 is SGHRS and CDR2 YFSETQ. The CDR3 has 13 amino acids. The V and J ends lost 2 bases and 4 bases respectively, with 9 bases between them.

The chain is built from TRBV21-1 and TRBJ2-7; the DNA was not compared with TRBD2, the D call given in the table. TRBV21-1 is termed a pseudogene. This CDR3 is built from 14 residues. The CDR3 here is CASSPGLAGYEQYF. The CDR3 DNA reads TGTGCCAGCAGCCCCGGGCTAGCGGGGTACGAGCAGTACTTC.

The chain links TRBV11-2 to TRBJ2-3; the D is unclear. Trimming took off 0 bases at V and 0 bases at J, with 10 bases between the two ends. This CDR3 is 16 amino acids long. The V gene's germline CDR1 is SGHAT and CDR2 FQNNGV. The CDR3 nucleotides read TGTGCCAGCAGCTTAGATAGGCAGGCTAGCACAGATACGCAGTATTTT. As protein: CASSLDRQASTDTQYF. The variable domain in full, with the rest retrieved from reference TRBV11-2 and TRBJ2-3, is EAGVAQSPRYKIIEKRQSVAFWCNPISGHATLYWYQQILGQGPKLLIQFQNNGVVDDSQLPKDRFSAERLKGVDSTLKIQPAKLEDSAVYLCASSLDRQASTDTQYFGPGTRLTVL.

The V call is TRBV5-8, the J call TRBJ2-2; 12 nucleotides align to TRBD2. Trimming removed 4 bases from V and 2 bases from J; junction bases left unmatched: 3. The CDR3 totals 16 residues. Germline-derived CDR1 and CDR2 are SGHTS and YDEGEE. The CDR3 loop reads CASSRGLAGNTGELFF. As DNA, the CDR3 is TGTGCCAGCAGCCGAGGACTAGCGGGAAACACCGGGGAGCTGTTTTTT.

The chain employs TRBV29-1 and TRBJ2-3; TRBD1 matches 7 bases. CDR3 length equals 12 residues. Looked up from germline, CDR1 is SQVTM and CDR2 is ANQGSEA. With V trimmed by 8 bases and J by 2 bases, 4 bases remained unmatched. In DNA form, the CDR3 reads TGCAGCCTTCAGGGGGTCACAGATACGCAGTATTTT. Translating it yields CSLQGVTDTQYF.

The count of this clone is one. The gene calls are TRBV2 and TRBJ1-4; D gene uncertain. Per the germline V gene, CDR1 is SNHLY and CDR2 is FYNNEI. Trimming left V 3 bases short and J 14 bases short, with 16 bases between. This CDR3 is 13 amino acids long. CDR3 nucleotide sequence: TGTGCCAGCAGTGAGAGTTCAGACTCTAGGCTGTTTTTT. Residues: CASSESSDSRLFF. Combining the CDR3 with reference TRBV2 and TRBJ1-4 gives the whole variable domain EPEVTQTPSHQVTQMGQEVILRCVPISNHLYFYWYRQILGQKVEFLVSFYNNEISEKSEIFDDQFSVERPDGSNFTLKIRSTKLEDSAMYFCASSESSDSRLFFGSGTQLSVL.

This clone was counted once. The chain recombines TRBV11-3 with TRBJ2-5; 13 bases match TRBD2. The germline CDR1 and CDR2 sequences are SGHNT and YENEEA. The ends lost 5 bases at V and 5 bases at J; junction bases unmatched: 8. This CDR3 is built from 16 residues. Here the CDR3 DNA reads TGTGCCAGCAGCCGCAGGACTAGCGGGAGAGGGGAGACCCAGTACTTC. Amino acids: CASSRRTSGRGETQYF. The full variable domain, in which reference TRBV11-3 and TRBJ2-5 provide the parts outside the CDR3, is EAGVVQSPRYKIIEKKQPVAFWCNPISGHNTLYWYLQNLGQGPELLIRYENEEAVDDSQLPKDRFSAERLKGVDSTLKIQPAELGDSAVYLCASSRRTSGRGETQYFGPGTRLLVL.

The chain has TRBV7-6 and TRBJ1-3, with D possibly TRBD1 on 6 matching bases. With 5 bases removed from V and 2 bases from J, the gap between germline ends came to 13 bases. CDR3 size: 15 residues. Germline loops: CDR1 SGHVS, CDR2 FNYEAQ. CDR3: CASSTNRETGNTIYF. The DNA for the CDR3 is TGTGCCAGCAGCACAAACAGGGAAACTGGAAACACCATATATTTT.

The chain carries TRBV6-1 and TRBJ1-1; 7 nucleotides agree with TRBD1. Germline values: CDR1 MNHNS, CDR2 SASEGT. Trimming at V came to 5 bases and at J to 4 bases, leaving 7 bases not matched to a gene. This CDR3 comprises 14 residues. The CDR3 sequence is CASSMTPGGTEAFF. CDR3 sequence (DNA): TGTGCCAGCAGTATGACCCCAGGGGGCACTGAAGCTTTCTTT.

The chain recombines TRBV10-3 with TRBJ1-4; the D is unclear. V lost 2 bases and J 8 bases, leaving 12 bases between the germline ends. Germline-derived CDR1 and CDR2 are ENHRY and SYGVKD. This CDR3 has 14 residues. CDR3 sequence: CAISEPAIEEKLFF. The CDR3 DNA reads as TGTGCCATCAGTGAGCCGGCAATAGAGGAAAAACTGTTTTTT.

The chain has TRBV6-1 and TRBJ1-4; no clear D gene. Trimming took 5 bases from V and 0 from J, leaving 7 bases between them. The CDR3 spans 14 residues. The germline V gene encodes CDR1 MNHNS and CDR2 SASEGT. CDR3 loop: CASSSVATNEKLFF. The DNA of the CDR3 is TGTGCCAGCAGTTCGGTAGCAACTAATGAAAAACTGTTTTTT.

This rearrangement joins TRBV27 to TRBJ2-7, with TRBD1 as a possible D gene (6 bases). The germline CDR1 and CDR2 sequences are MNHEY and SMNVEV (reference sequence). V was pared by 4 bases and J by 2 bases, with 9 bases between. This CDR3 spans 13 amino acids. Here the CDR3 DNA reads TGTGCCAGCAGTTACGGACAGCCCTACGAGCAGTACTTC. Translation gives CASSYGQPYEQYF.

The chain links TRBV6-5 to TRBJ2-2; no clear D. The CDR3 is 14 residues long. Germline V lookup: CDR1 MNHEY, CDR2 SVGAGI. V lost 5 bases and J lost 4, with 11 bases in between. The CDR3 region is CASSPSGPTGELFF. The CDR3 DNA reads TGTGCCAGCAGTCCCTCCGGTCCCACCGGGGAGCTGTTTTTT.

The chain has TRBV5-1 and TRBJ2-7; 15 positions agree with TRBD2. CDR3 length: 18 residues. Germline values: CDR1 SGHRS, CDR2 YFSETQ. Trimming at V came to 3 bases and at J to 1 base, leaving 8 bases not matched to a gene. In DNA form, the CDR3 reads TGCGCCAGCAGCTCCGGACTAGCGGGAGGGCCGCGGTCCTACGAGCAGTACTTC. Translated, it gives CASSSGLAGGPRSYEQYF. The full variable domain, completed using reference TRBV5-1 and TRBJ2-7, is KAGVTQTPRYLIKTRGQQVTLSCSPISGHRSVSWYQQTPGQGLQFLFEYFSETQRNKGNFPGRFSGRQFSNSRSEMNVSTLELGDSALYLCASSSGLAGGPRSYEQYFGPGTRLTVT.

By its share, this clone is medium-sized. CDR3 sequence: CASPRTGDYRASYGYTF. The CDR3 bases are TGTGCCAGCCCAAGGACAGGGGACTACCGCGCAAGCTATGGCTACACCTTC. The V and J genes are TRBV9 and TRBJ1-2, with 9 bases aligning to TRBD1. The CDR3 sequence is 17 residues long. The V segment lost 7 bases and the J segment 4 bases; nucleotides outside the gene matches: 17. From germline, CDR1 is SGDLS and CDR2 YYNGEE.

This clone was observed a few times. The chain links TRBV2 to TRBJ2-2; 14 bases align to TRBD2. Germline loops: CDR1 SNHLY, CDR2 FYNNEI. This CDR3 comprises 15 residues. V shed 7 bases and J 7 bases; nucleotides not matched to a gene: 5. The CDR3 sequence: CASIGLAGGGGELFF. The CDR3 region has the DNA TGTGCCAGCATAGGACTAGCGGGAGGAGGCGGGGAGCTGTTTTTT.

The J gene is TRBJ1-5, the V gene TRBV19; 10 nucleotides agree with TRBD1. With V trimmed by 9 bases and J by 10 bases, 24 bases remained unmatched. Per the germline V gene, CDR1 is LNHDA and CDR2 is SQIVND (reference sequence). The CDR3 is 18 amino acids. Here the CDR3 reads CASRLGGGTGVYVQPQHF. The CDR3 DNA reads TGTGCCAGCCGCCTCGGAGGAGGGACAGGGGTTTATGTGCAACCCCAGCATTTT.

This clone appeared a few times. The V gene is TRBV7-6, the J gene TRBJ1-4, with D hard to call. Trimming left V 3 bases short and J 5 bases short, with 10 bases between. Per the germline V gene, CDR1 is SGHVS and CDR2 is FNYEAQ. This CDR3 is 14 amino acids long. The CDR3 coding sequence is TGTGCCAGCAGCTTTGGACGGTTGAATGAAAAACTGTTTTTT. Translation: CASSFGRLNEKLFF.

The chain recombines TRBV5-5 with TRBJ2-7, with 7 positions matching TRBD2. The V segment lost 0 bases and the J segment 2 bases; nucleotides outside the gene matches: 8. This CDR3 contains 16 residues. Germline V gene lookup returns CDR1 SGHKS and CDR2 YYEKEE (reference sequence). CDR3 DNA sequence: TGTGCCAGCAGCTTGGAGGGGACTACCCCTACCTACGAGCAGTACTTC. Its translation is CASSLEGTTPTYEQYF.

In this sample, this clone turned up a few times. The chain has TRBV30 and TRBJ2-7; D possibly matches TRBD1 or TRBD2 (5 bases each). The CDR3 is made up of 13 amino acids. Germline V gene data show CDR1 as GTSNPN and CDR2 as SVGIG (reference sequence). The V end was cut by 4 bases, the J end by 3 bases, with 13 bases between. The CDR3 sequence is CAWTPGQDYEQYF. The CDR3 bases are TGTGCCTGGACCCCGGGGCAGGACTACGAGCAGTACTTC.

The chain employs TRBV2 and TRBJ2-5; 7 positions agree with TRBD1. The DNA end lines up better with TRBJ2-7; the J call may be wrong. Germline values: CDR1 SNHLY, CDR2 FYNNEI. The CDR3 consists of 13 residues. The CDR3 spells CASYGQGDYEQYF. In nucleotides, the CDR3 is TGTGCCAGCTACGGGCAGGGGGACTACGAGCAGTACTTC.

V is TRBV29-1 and J is TRBJ2-7, with 9 bases identical to TRBD1. The CDR3 totals 12 residues. CDR1 is SQVTM and CDR2 is ANQGSEA in the germline V gene. V was pared by 1 base and J by 5 bases, with 0 bases of the junction left unmatched. Here the CDR3 DNA reads TGCAGCGTTGAAGGGACAGGGGACGAGCAGTACTTC. It encodes CSVEGTGDEQYF.

This chain connects TRBV19 to TRBJ2-6; D could derive from TRBD1 or TRBD2 (5 bases each). Germline values: CDR1 LNHDA, CDR2 SQIVND (reference sequence). V lost 7 bases to trimming and J lost 5 bases, with 18 bases between them. The CDR3 loop spans 16 amino acids. CDR3: CASITGHPGWANVLTF. The CDR3 DNA sequence: TGTGCCAGTATAACGGGGCACCCCGGTTGGGCCAACGTCCTGACTTTC.

The chain couples TRBV2 to TRBJ2-7; D possibly corresponds to TRBD1 (6 bases). The CDR3 is made up of 14 amino acids. The V and J ends lost 7 bases and 3 bases respectively, with 16 bases between them. Per germline, CDR1 SNHLY and CDR2 FYNNEI. The CDR3 region has the DNA TGTGCCAGCAAACCAGGGGAGCTCAACTACGAGCAGTACTTC. This encodes CASKPGELNYEQYF.